A selection of T cell receptor beta chains follows, all from one sample in a study of T cell changes during pregnancy in multiple sclerosis. Repertoires were generated with immunoSEQ multiplex PCR, while TCRdb's copy carries only in-frame clones and drops some. The sample shows around 95,000 clones, 92% of them seen only once. Here the sequenced sample was peripheral blood, taken after pregnancy. The receptors were gathered from a female donor in good health, enrolled as a control in a pregnancy study. Both conserved end residues are part of each CDR3. Each record gives: V gene, CDR3 protein.

V: TRBV5-4; CDR3: CASSPGTLDTQYF
V: TRBV5-5; CDR3: CASSRWTSGGARTQYF
V: TRBV23-1; CDR3: CAPRRGLGVTEAFF
V: TRBV4-1; CDR3: CASSLSGGGAGDTQYF
V: TRBV27; CDR3: CASSLPGQGSVSSTDTQYF
V: TRBV7-2; CDR3: CASSPLAGWDTIYF
V: TRBV27; CDR3: CASSGTDSYNEQFF
V: TRBV6-5; CDR3: CASSGTGGDYGYTF
V: TRBV7-9; CDR3: CASRGLTDDTDGYTF
V: TRBV7-2; CDR3: CASSSLGLAGYTF
V: TRBV30; CDR3: CAWRLHPFATNEKLFF
V: TRBV7-9; CDR3: CASSSQTPRTGTYEQYF
V: TRBV11-2; CDR3: CASSYLRGGSTDTQYF
V: TRBV6-5; CDR3: CASSYRQVRTGYEQYF
V: TRBV19; CDR3: CASRSTGTRNQPQHF
V: TRBV18; CDR3: CASSPSQETQYF
V: TRBV7-3; CDR3: CASSAAWGNTIYF